The present T cell receptor beta chain was sequenced within a study of OX40 agonist ivuxolimab in advanced cancers. Findings of the study overall: Among patients with partial responses at 0.1-3.0 mg/kg, clonal expansion was among the lowest. Researchers did not determine the expanded peripheral T cells' antigen specificity. CD8+ T cells averaged more expanded clones than CD4+.

V shed 5 bases and J 0 bases; nucleotides not matched to a gene: 5. From germline, CDR1 is SGHVS and CDR2 FNYEAQ. CDR3 length: 18 residues. Patients were ineligible given autoimmune disease history or systemic immunosuppression. Method: immunoSEQ multiplex PCR; TCRdb's copy keeps in-frame clones and lacks some. Counted here are some 66,000 clones, more than 60% occurring once; the ten biggest clones make up over 1.5%. This clone occurred once. What it recognizes is unknown. Here the sequenced sample was CD4+ or CD8+ T cells sorted from blood, taken in a trial of the OX40 agonist ivuxolimab. The genes are TRBV7-6 and TRBJ2-6; 12 nucleotides agree with TRBD2. This clonotype was sampled from an adult with an advanced solid tumor such as melanoma, head and neck, liver or kidney cancer. Written as DNA, the CDR3 is TGTGCCAGCAGCCGTACTAGCGGGGGGCTCTCTGGGGCCAACGTCCTGACTTTC. Protein: CASSRTSGGLSGANVLTF.